The clone carrying this T cell receptor (beta chain) was seen repeatedly, ten times or more. Antigen specificity is unknown. CDR1 and CDR2 (germline): MDHEN, SYDVKM. The V and J ends lost 5 bases and 5 bases respectively, with 15 bases between them. The CDR3 is 15 amino acids. For TCRbeta, the library was prepared with unique molecular identifiers. TCRdb used MiXCR to reprocess the PCR reads, holding one entry per CDR3 protein. Among 240,000 or so distinct CDR3 sequences, roughly 8.2% were seen once, and the ten largest hold roughly 6%. The record originates from a study of T-cell reconstitution after alpha-beta-depleted transplantation in children. Study observations and caveats: Several patients had high TCRbeta diversity at day 60; it came from surviving recipient T cells and thymic progenitors. Two months or so post-transplant, alpha-beta T cells reportedly derived from several hundred expanded graft clones. One year post-transplant, T-cell counts and diversity were largely derived from T cells produced anew.

V and J are TRBV28 and TRBJ1-4; a possible D gene is TRBD1 (5 bases). This specimen was PBMCs, mostly from graft donor cells, taken 180 days after TCRalphabeta/CD19-depleted stem cell transplant. The clonotype comes from a male patient younger than 18 who had a stem cell transplant for acute lymphoblastic leukemia, so the T cells may come from the graft donor. CDR3 sequence: CASSPGARRNEKLFF. The CDR3 region has the DNA TGTGCCAGCAGTCCCGGGGCACGGCGGAATGAAAAACTGTTTTTT.